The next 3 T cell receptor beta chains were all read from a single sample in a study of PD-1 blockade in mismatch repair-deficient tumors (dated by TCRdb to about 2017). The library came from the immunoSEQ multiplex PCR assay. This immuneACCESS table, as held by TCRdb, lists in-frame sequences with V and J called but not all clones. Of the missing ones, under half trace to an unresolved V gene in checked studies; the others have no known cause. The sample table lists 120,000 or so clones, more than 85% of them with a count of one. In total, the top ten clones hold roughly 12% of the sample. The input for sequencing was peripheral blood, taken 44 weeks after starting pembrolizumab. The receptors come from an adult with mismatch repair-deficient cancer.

The CDR3 here is CAISEGTGVLYEQYF. The CDR3 nucleotides are TGTGCCATCAGTGAGGGTACAGGCGTTCTCTACGAGCAGTACTTC. The rearrangement links TRBV10-3 to TRBJ2-7, with D possibly TRBD1 on 5 matching bases. The CDR3 consists of 15 residues. Between the trimmed V and J ends, which lost 2 bases and 3 bases, there was a span of 14 bases. The germline gives CDR1 ENHRY, CDR2 SYGVKD.

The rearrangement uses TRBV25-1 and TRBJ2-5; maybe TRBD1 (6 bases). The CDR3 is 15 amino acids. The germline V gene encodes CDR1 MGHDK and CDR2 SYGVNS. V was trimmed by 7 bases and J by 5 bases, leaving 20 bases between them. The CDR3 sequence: CASTPAGGFWETQYF. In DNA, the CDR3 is TGTGCCAGCACCCCCGCTGGGGGCTTCTGGGAGACCCAGTACTTC.

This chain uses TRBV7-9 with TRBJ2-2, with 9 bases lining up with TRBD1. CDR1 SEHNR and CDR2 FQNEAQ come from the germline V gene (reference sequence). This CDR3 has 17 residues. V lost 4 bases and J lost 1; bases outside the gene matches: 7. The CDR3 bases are TGTGCCAGCAGCTCGAACCGACAGGGGGGGAACACCGGGGAGCTGTTTTTT. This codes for CASSSNRQGGNTGELFF.